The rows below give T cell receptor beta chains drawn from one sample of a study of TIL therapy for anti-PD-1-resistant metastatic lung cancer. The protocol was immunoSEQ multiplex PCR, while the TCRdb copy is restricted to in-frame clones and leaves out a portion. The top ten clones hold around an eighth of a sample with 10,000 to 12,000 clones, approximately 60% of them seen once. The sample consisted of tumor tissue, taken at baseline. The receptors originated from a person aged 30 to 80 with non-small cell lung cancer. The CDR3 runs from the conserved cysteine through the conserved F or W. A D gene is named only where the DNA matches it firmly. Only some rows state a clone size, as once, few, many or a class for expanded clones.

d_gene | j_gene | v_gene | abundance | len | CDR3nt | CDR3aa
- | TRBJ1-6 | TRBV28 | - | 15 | TGTGCCAGCAGTTTAAGGAGGGCGTATAATTCACCCCTCCACTTT | CASSLRRAYNSPLHF
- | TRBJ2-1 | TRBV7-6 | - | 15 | TGTGCCAGCAGCTTATCCAGCGGCTCCTACAATGAGCAGTTCTTC | CASSLSSGSYNEQFF
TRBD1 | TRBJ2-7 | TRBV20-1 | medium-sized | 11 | TGCAGTGCTGACAGGGGCAGGGAGCAGTACTTC | CSADRGREQYF
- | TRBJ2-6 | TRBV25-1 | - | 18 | TGTGCCAGCAGTCTTGCTCCAACTGGACAAAGTCGGGCCAACGTCCTGACTTTC | CASSLAPTGQSRANVLTF
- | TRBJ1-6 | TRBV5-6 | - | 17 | TGTGCCAGCAGCTTGGCAGCAGGATCGAACATCAATTCACCCCTCCACTTT | CASSLAAGSNINSPLHF
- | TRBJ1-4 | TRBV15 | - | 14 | TGTGCCACCAGCAGGGGACATCGTAATGAAAAACTGTTTTTT | CATSRGHRNEKLFF
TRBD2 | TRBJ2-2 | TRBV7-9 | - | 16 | TGTGCCAGCGCTCTAGCGGGCCTTCGCAACACCGGGGAGCTGTTTTTT | CASALAGLRNTGELFF
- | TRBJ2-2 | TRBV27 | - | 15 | TGTGCCAGCAGAGGAGGAGGGGGCGGAACCGGGGAGCTGTTTTTT | CASRGGGGGTGELFF
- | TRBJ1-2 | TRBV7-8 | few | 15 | TGTGCCAGCAGCTTATCTAGGGGTGCGAACTATGGCTACACCTTC | CASSLSRGANYGYTF
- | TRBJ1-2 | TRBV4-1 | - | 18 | TGCGCCAGCGGCCAAAACGCGTATTTAGACACCGCTGGCTATGGCTACACCTTC | CASGQNAYLDTAGYGYTF
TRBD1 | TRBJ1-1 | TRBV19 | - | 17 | TGTGCCAGTAGTCCCAAGGCAAAGGGGGCCCCGAACACTGAAGCTTTCTTT | CASSPKAKGAPNTEAFF
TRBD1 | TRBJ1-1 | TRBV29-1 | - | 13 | TGCAGCGTAAAGGGGGCAGCCAACACTGAAGCTTTCTTT | CSVKGAANTEAFF
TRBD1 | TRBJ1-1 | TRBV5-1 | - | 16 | TGCGCCAGCAGCTTCTACCAGGGACAGGTCGCCACTGAAGCTTTCTTT | CASSFYQGQVATEAFF
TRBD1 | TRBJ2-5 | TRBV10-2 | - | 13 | TGCGCCAGCAGGGGGACAGTTAAAGAGACCCAGTACTTC | CASRGTVKETQYF
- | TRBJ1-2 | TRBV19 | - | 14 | TGTGCCAGTAGTATAAGACAGACGTACTATGGCTACACCTTC | CASSIRQTYYGYTF
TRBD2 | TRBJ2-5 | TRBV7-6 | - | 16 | TGTGCCAGCAGCTTTACTAGCGGGGGGCTCCAAGAGACCCAGTACTTC | CASSFTSGGLQETQYF
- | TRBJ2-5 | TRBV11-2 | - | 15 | TGTGCCAGCAGCTTAGAACCCGGGACATCACAGACCCAGTACTTC | CASSLEPGTSQTQYF
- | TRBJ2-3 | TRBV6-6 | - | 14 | TGTGCCAGCAACTCACAGACAGGCACAGATACGCAGTATTTT | CASNSQTGTDTQYF
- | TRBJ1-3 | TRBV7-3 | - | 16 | TGTGCCAGCAGCTTAGGGGCGCGTGCCGCTGGAAACACCATATATTTT | CASSLGARAAGNTIYF
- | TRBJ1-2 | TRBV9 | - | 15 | TGTGCCAGCAGCCAACAGACAGGCCGCAGCTATGGCTACACCTTC | CASSQQTGRSYGYTF
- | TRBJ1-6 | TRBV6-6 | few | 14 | TGTGCCAGCAGCCCCCGTGGGGACAATTCACCCCTCCACTTT | CASSPRGDNSPLHF
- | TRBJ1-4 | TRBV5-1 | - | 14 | TGCGCCAGCAGCCTAGGGGGGGATAGCGAAAAACTGTTTTTT | CASSLGGDSEKLFF
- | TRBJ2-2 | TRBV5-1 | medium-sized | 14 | TGCGCCAGCACAACAGGAGTTAACACCGGGGAGCTGTTTTTT | CASTTGVNTGELFF
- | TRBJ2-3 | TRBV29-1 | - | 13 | TGCAGCGCCGGACTCCCTGGGACAGATACGCAGTATTTT | CSAGLPGTDTQYF
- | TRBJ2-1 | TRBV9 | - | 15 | TGTGCCAGCAGCTTAGAAGGTGATACCTACAATGAGCAGTTCTTC | CASSLEGDTYNEQFF
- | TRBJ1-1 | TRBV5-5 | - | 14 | TGTGCCAGCAGCACCGACAGTTGGAACACTGAAGCTTTCTTT | CASSTDSWNTEAFF
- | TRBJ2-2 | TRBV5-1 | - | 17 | TGCGCCAGCAGCTTGGAGGTGGGGCAGTTTGTATCCGGGGAGCTGTTTTTT | CASSLEVGQFVSGELFF
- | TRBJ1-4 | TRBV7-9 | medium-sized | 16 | TGTGCCAGCAGCTTAGGAACTGTTGCAACTAATGAAAAACTGTTTTTT | CASSLGTVATNEKLFF
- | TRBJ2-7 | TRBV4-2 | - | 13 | TGTGCCAGCAGCCAGACGGGACTCTACGAGCAGTACTTC | CASSQTGLYEQYF
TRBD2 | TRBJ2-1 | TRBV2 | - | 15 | TGTGCCAGCAGTGGCAGTAGCGGGGAGGCGGGTGAGCAGTTCTTC | CASSGSSGEAGEQFF
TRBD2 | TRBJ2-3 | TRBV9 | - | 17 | TGTGCCAGCAGCGTAGCTGGATGGGGGACTATCACAGATACGCAGTATTTT | CASSVAGWGTITDTQYF
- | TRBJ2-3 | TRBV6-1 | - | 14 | TGTGCCAGCAGTGAAATGGTGGGTACAGATACGCAGTATTTT | CASSEMVGTDTQYF
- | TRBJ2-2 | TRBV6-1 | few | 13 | TGTGCCAGCAGTAACCTTCCGGCGGGGGAGCTGTTTTTT | CASSNLPAGELFF
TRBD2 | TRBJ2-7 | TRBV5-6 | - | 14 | TGTGCCAGCAGCTTTCGCGGGAGGGCCTACGAGCAGTACTTC | CASSFRGRAYEQYF
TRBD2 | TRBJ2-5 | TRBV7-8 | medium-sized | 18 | TGTGCCAGCAGCTTAGGGTGGGGGACTAGCGGGAGGGAAGAGACCCAGTACTTC | CASSLGWGTSGREETQYF
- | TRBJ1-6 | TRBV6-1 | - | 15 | TGTGCCAGCAGGGGAATTGGATCTCCTCTCGACGTGCCCCACTTT | CASRGIGSPLDVPHF